This is a list of T cell receptor beta chains from one sample in a study of PD-L1 blockade in urothelial cancer. Measured with immunoSEQ multiplex PCR; TCRdb has only the in-frame clones, and not every one. The sample lists about 110,000 clones, around 82% occurring once. The source material was PBMCs, sampled around atezolizumab (anti-PD-L1) treatment. Receptor source: a man aged 50-59 years with urothelial cancer. The CDR3 runs from the conserved cysteine through the conserved F or W. D genes are given only for firm matches. Size tells how often a clone was seen (once, few, many) or the class of an expanded clone, and some rows leave it out.

>-|TRBV28|-|TRBJ1-3
CASNPGASSGNTIYF
TGTGCCAGCAACCCAGGCGCGAGCTCTGGAAACACCATATATTTT
>-|TRBV30|-|TRBJ1-5
CAWSMGGQPQHF
TGTGCCTGGAGTATGGGGGGTCAGCCCCAGCATTTT
>-|TRBV7-9|-|TRBJ1-3
CASSLAGGGSTGNTIYF
TGTGCCAGCAGCTTAGCAGGTGGGGGCAGTACTGGAAACACCATATATTTT
>-|TRBV5-1|-|TRBJ1-1
CASSLDSSTEAFF
TGCGCCAGCAGCCTCGACAGTTCCACTGAAGCTTTCTTT
>-|TRBV5-3|TRBD2|TRBJ2-7
CARSHTSDYEQYF
TGTGCCAGAAGCCATACTAGCGACTACGAGCAGTACTTC
>few|TRBV19|TRBD1|TRBJ1-1
CASTTGTVNTEAFF
TGTGCCAGTACCACGGGGACAGTGAACACTGAAGCTTTCTTT
>-|TRBV30|TRBD2|TRBJ2-7
CAWSVGLAVYEQYF
TGTGCCTGGAGTGTAGGTCTAGCGGTCTACGAGCAGTACTTC
>-|TRBV6-5|-|TRBJ2-7
CASTDGGPFYEQYF
TGTGCCAGCACCGACGGGGGGCCGTTCTACGAGCAGTACTTC
>-|TRBV7-2|TRBD2|TRBJ2-5
CASSSRTSGRAETQYF
TGTGCCAGCAGCTCGCGGACTAGCGGGAGGGCCGAGACCCAGTACTTC
>-|TRBV28|-|TRBJ1-3
CASSSPTVDTIYF
TGTGCCAGCAGTTCGCCGACAGTGGACACCATATATTTT
>-|TRBV5-1|-|TRBJ1-3
CASSSTRGDSGNTIYF
TGCGCCAGCAGCAGCACCAGGGGTGACTCTGGAAACACCATATATTTT
>-|TRBV5-4|TRBD1|TRBJ1-5
CASSSYDRDDQPQHF
TGTGCCAGCAGCTCCTATGACAGGGATGATCAGCCCCAGCATTTT
>once|TRBV27|TRBD2|TRBJ2-7
CASSLAGGPYEQYF
TGTGCCAGCAGTTTAGCGGGGGGGCCATACGAGCAGTACTTC
>few|TRBV7-9|-|TRBJ1-3
CASSQGLGNTIYF
TGTGCCAGCAGCCAGGGACTCGGAAACACCATATATTTT
>-|TRBV11-2|-|TRBJ2-5
CASSRGGYLQETQYF
TGTGCCAGCAGCCGAGGGGGTTACCTCCAAGAGACCCAGTACTTC
>-|TRBV6-5|TRBD1|TRBJ1-1
CAATGQGFTEAFF
TGTGCCGCTACGGGACAGGGGTTCACTGAAGCTTTCTTT
>-|TRBV5-4|TRBD2|TRBJ2-6
CASSRSLAGGYGANVLTF
TGTGCCAGCAGCCGCTCGCTAGCGGGAGGTTACGGGGCCAACGTCCTGACTTTC
>-|TRBV7-8|TRBD1|TRBJ2-7
CASYPATGVGYEQYF
TGTGCCAGCTACCCAGCCACAGGGGTCGGCTACGAGCAGTACTTC
>few|TRBV6-5|TRBD1|TRBJ2-7
CASSPGQGAYEQYF
TGTGCCAGCAGCCCTGGACAGGGAGCCTACGAGCAGTACTTC
>-|TRBV4-1|TRBD1|TRBJ1-4
CATGQVNEKLFF
TGCGCCACAGGACAGGTTAATGAAAAACTGTTTTTT
>few|TRBV6-1|-|TRBJ1-5
CASSLDRKNQPQHF
TGTGCCAGCAGTCTTGACAGGAAAAATCAGCCCCAGCATTTT
>-|TRBV10-2|-|TRBJ1-2
CASSRGPNYGYTF
TGCGCCAGCAGTCGAGGGCCTAACTATGGCTACACCTTC
>-|TRBV27|-|TRBJ2-5
CASSLPRQKLYF
TGTGCCAGCAGTTTACCCCGACAGAAATTGTACTTC
>once|TRBV6-5|-|TRBJ2-1
CASKNGYNEQFF
TGTGCCAGCAAAAACGGCTACAATGAGCAGTTCTTC
>-|TRBV7-2|TRBD2|TRBJ2-1
CASSASTSGLSNEQFF
TGTGCCAGCAGCGCCTCGACTAGCGGGTTGAGTAATGAGCAGTTCTTC
>-|TRBV28|TRBD1|TRBJ1-2
CASSLIGGAQYGYTF
TGTGCCAGCAGTTTGATAGGGGGCGCACAGTATGGCTACACCTTC
>few|TRBV7-2|TRBD2|TRBJ2-7
CASSRTTSVHF
TGTGCCAGCAGCCGTACGACTAGCGTGCACTTC
>once|TRBV11-2|-|TRBJ2-1
CASSSMGGFLEQFF
TGTGCCAGCAGCTCCATGGGCGGGTTCCTTGAGCAGTTCTTC
>few|TRBV4-1|-|TRBJ1-3
CASSQDQSGDPGNTIYF
TGCGCCAGCAGCCAAGATCAGTCGGGGGATCCGGGAAACACCATATATTTT
>-|TRBV2|TRBD2|TRBJ2-3
CASSEGPSGSVTDTQYF
TGTGCCAGCAGTGAAGGTCCTAGCGGGAGTGTAACAGATACGCAGTATTTT
>-|TRBV7-2|-|TRBJ2-3
CASSPTGDTQYF
TGTGCCAGCAGTCCAACTGGAGATACGCAGTATTTT
>-|TRBV6-5|-|TRBJ1-6
CASSYRTGVSPLHF
TGTGCCAGCAGTTACCGAACGGGGGTCTCACCCCTCCACTTT
>-|TRBV29-1|TRBD1|TRBJ2-7
CSARQGAAYEQYF
TGCAGCGCAAGACAGGGGGCGGCCTACGAGCAGTACTTC
>-|TRBV5-5|-|TRBJ2-5
CASRDGRSVETQYF
TGTGCCAGCAGGGATGGGAGAAGCGTGGAGACCCAGTACTTC
>-|TRBV11-2|-|TRBJ2-7
CASRSGVEQYF
TGTGCCAGCAGAAGTGGAGTTGAGCAGTACTTC
>-|TRBV27|TRBD2|TRBJ2-7
CASSLREGLGIQQYF
TGTGCCAGCAGTTTACGGGAGGGCCTAGGGATTCAGCAGTACTTC
>-|TRBV28|TRBD1|TRBJ1-2
CASSRGQLNYGYTF
TGTGCCAGCAGCAGGGGACAGTTAAACTATGGCTACACCTTC
>-|TRBV7-2|TRBD2|TRBJ2-7
CASTTIAGGDYEQYF
TGTGCCAGCACCACCATAGCGGGAGGGGACTACGAGCAGTACTTC
>-|TRBV7-9|TRBD1|TRBJ2-3
CASSPQGQGRADTQYF
TGTGCCAGCAGCCCGCAGGGACAGGGAAGGGCAGATACGCAGTATTTT